The 13 T cell receptor beta chains given below trace back to one sample, sequenced in a study of T cells in Graves' hyperthyroidism and ophthalmopathy. Researchers amplified the TCR beta CDR3 regions from RNA transcripts. When the TCR CDR3 underwent first-round RT-PCR, the HTBI primer set was used. A single record per CDR3 protein comes from TCRdb applying MiXCR to the multiplex PCR reads. The table lists 490,000 or so distinct CDR3 sequences, 22% of them singletons. Sequencing input: blood. The receptors were gathered from a woman in her 70s with Graves' ophthalmopathy.

V is TRBV28 and J is TRBJ2-7; the match to TRBD1 covers 7 bases. CDR1 and CDR2 from the germline V gene are MDHEN and SYDVKM. The CDR3 totals 17 residues. J gave up 3 bases and V 6 bases, and 17 bases lay outside the gene matches. The CDR3 loop reads CASSGTDGLSTIYEQYF. In DNA form, the CDR3 reads TGTGCCAGCAGCGGGACAGATGGTCTGTCTACGATCTACGAGCAGTACTTC.

This clonotype was seen a few times. This chain connects TRBV27 to TRBJ2-5; TRBD2 matches 14 bases. From germline, CDR1 is MNHEY and CDR2 SMNVEV (reference sequence). Germline trimming cut 5 bases from V and 6 bases from J; bases unmatched to any gene: 5. The CDR3 is 15 amino acids. The CDR3 protein is CASSMGTSGSKTQYF. Written as DNA, the CDR3 is TGTGCCAGCAGTATGGGGACTAGCGGGAGTAAGACCCAGTACTTC.

This clonotype was seen ten or more times. The chain uses TRBV5-1 and TRBJ1-1; 9 positions agree with TRBD1. Per the germline V gene, CDR1 is SGHRS and CDR2 is YFSETQ. Trimming at V came to 0 bases and at J to 1 base, leaving 4 bases not matched to a gene. CDR3 length: 16 amino acids. CDR3 bases: TGCGCCAGCAGCTTGGCGACAGGGGGAAGGAACACTGAAGCTTTCTTT. Its protein is CASSLATGGRNTEAFF. Based on the CDR3 plus reference TRBV5-1 and TRBJ1-1, the full variable domain is KAGVTQTPRYLIKTRGQQVTLSCSPISGHRSVSWYQQTPGQGLQFLFEYFSETQRNKGNFPGRFSGRQFSNSRSEMNVSTLELGDSALYLCASSLATGGRNTEAFFGQGTRLTVV.

This rearrangement joins TRBV19 to TRBJ1-1; TRBD1 matches at 7 bases. The CDR3 loop spans 14 amino acids. The J segment lost 1 base and the V segment lost 6 bases, leaving 5 bases of the junction unmatched. Germline V gives CDR1 LNHDA, CDR2 SQIVND (reference sequence). The CDR3, as DNA: TGTGCCAGTAGGTCACAGGGGAAGAACACTGAAGCTTTCTTT. It yields the protein CASRSQGKNTEAFF.

CDR3 sequence (DNA): TGCGCCAGCAGCTTCGACGGCCTCTATGGCTACACCTTC. It yields the protein CASSFDGLYGYTF. V and J are TRBV5-1 and TRBJ1-2; no reliable D call. Germline lookup yields CDR1 SGHRS and CDR2 YFSETQ. V gave up 2 bases and J gave up 4 bases, with 9 bases separating them. The CDR3 is 13 residues long.

This clonotype was picked up a small number of times. The rearrangement uses TRBV28 and TRBJ2-4, with unresolved D. CDR3 size: 15 residues. V was trimmed by 6 bases and J by 1 base, leaving 13 bases between them. Germline-derived CDR1 and CDR2 are MDHEN and SYDVKM. CDR3 sequence: CASSETPLAKNIQYF. The DNA for the CDR3 is TGTGCCAGCAGCGAAACACCCCTGGCCAAAAACATTCAGTACTTC.

This chain links TRBV29-1 with TRBJ1-2, with 8 bases lining up with TRBD1. In germline, CDR1 is SQVTM, CDR2 ANQGSEA. Trimming cost V 6 bases and J 7 bases; bases outside gene matches: 4. The CDR3 runs 11 residues. This chain's CDR3 is CSVRTGFGYTF. As DNA, the CDR3 is TGCAGCGTCCGGACAGGGTTTGGCTACACCTTC.

The CDR3 DNA reads TGTGCCAGCAGCTTAGAAAGGAGGGGCACTGAAGCTTTCTTT. This codes for CASSLERRGTEAFF. This chain uses TRBV7-9 with TRBJ1-1; D is possibly TRBD1 (5 bases). The CDR3 is 14 residues long. The germline V and J ends were trimmed by 1 base and 4 bases, with 10 bases remaining between them. CDR1 is SEHNR and CDR2 is FQNEAQ in the germline V gene (reference sequence).

This rearrangement joins TRBV4-3 to TRBJ1-2; 8 bases match TRBD1. The CDR3 is 17 amino acids. Germline V gives CDR1 LGHNA, CDR2 YSLEER. Trimming at V came to 2 bases and at J to 1 base, leaving 9 bases not matched to a gene. The CDR3 sequence: CASSQYRTGKGNYGYTF. In DNA, the CDR3 is TGCGCCAGCAGCCAATATCGGACAGGGAAGGGTAACTATGGCTACACCTTC.

This clonotype was detected ten times or more. The chain carries TRBV29-1 and TRBJ1-1; D uncertain. The CDR3 is 12 amino acids. Trimming took 5 bases from V and 1 from J, leaving 8 bases between them. In germline, CDR1 is SQVTM, CDR2 ANQGSEA. The CDR3 reads CSVSDPNTEAFF. As DNA, the CDR3 is TGCAGCGTTTCTGACCCGAACACTGAAGCTTTCTTT. Combining the CDR3 with reference TRBV29-1 and TRBJ1-1 gives the whole variable domain SAVISQKPSRDICQRGTSLTIQCQVDSQVTMMFWYRQQPGQSLTLIATANQGSEATYESGFVIDKFPISRPNLTFSTLTVSNMSPEDSSIYLCSVSDPNTEAFFGQGTRLTVV.

This clonotype turned up a few times. The V and J genes are TRBV5-1 and TRBJ1-1; D gene unclear. With 5 bases removed from V and 1 base from J, the gap between germline ends came to 12 bases. This CDR3 spans 14 amino acids. Germline lookup yields CDR1 SGHRS and CDR2 YFSETQ. The CDR3, as DNA: TGCGCCAGCAGTAATGGGCCCTCGAACACTGAAGCTTTCTTT. It specifies CASSNGPSNTEAFF.

In this sample, this clonotype turned up a few times. V is TRBV6-1 and J is TRBJ1-2, with a tentative D call TRBD1 (6 bases). Trimming removed 3 bases at V and 4 bases at J, with 12 bases between. This CDR3 has 14 amino acids. The germline CDR1 and CDR2 sequences are MNHNS and SASEGT. The CDR3 sequence: CASSEAGVSYGYTF. The CDR3 coding sequence is TGTGCCAGCAGTGAGGCAGGGGTATCCTATGGCTACACCTTC.

As DNA, the CDR3 is TGTGCCAGCAGCTTGAGCTATGACTTAGCGTACAATGAGCAGTTCTTC. Translated: CASSLSYDLAYNEQFF. The chain combines TRBV7-9 with TRBJ2-1, with a tentative D call TRBD2 (5 bases). The CDR3 contains 16 residues. The V end lost 3 bases, the J end lost 4 bases, and 16 bases lay between the germline ends. The germline V gene has CDR1 SEHNR and CDR2 FQNEAQ (reference sequence).